A single sample gave rise to the 30 T cell receptor beta chains below, sequenced in a study of T cells after yellow fever vaccination. TCRdb analysed the 5' RACE reads with MiXCR anew, one entry per CDR3 protein. The table records 300,000 to 400,000 distinct CDR3 sequences, almost 4% of them present only once. The input for sequencing was PBMCs, taken 5 days after the yellow fever booster vaccination. The receptors come from a man younger than 30 who received the YFV17D yellow fever vaccine.

The chain uses TRBV20-1 and TRBJ1-4; maybe TRBD1 (6 bases). The CDR3 runs 13 residues. Germline V lookup: CDR1 DFQATT, CDR2 SNEGSKA (reference sequence). This CDR3 reads CSGTSGGSEKLFF. The CDR3 DNA sequence: TGCAGCGGTACCTCGGGGGGCTCTGAAAAACTGTTTTTT.

This clonotype was seen a few times. An end of the junction does not agree with germline; a read error may underlie this. The gene calls are TRBV29-1 and TRBJ2-2, with D perhaps TRBD2 (5 bases). Germline V gene data show CDR1 as SQVTM and CDR2 as ANQGSEA. The CDR3 has 13 amino acids. CDR3 bases: TGCAGCGGTGAACTAGGAAGCACCGGGGAGCTGTTTTTT. Encoded protein: CSGELGSTGELFF.

This clonotype has ten or more counts. The J gene is TRBJ2-3, the V gene TRBV12-3 or TRBV12-4; weak D call: TRBD1 (8 bases). The CDR3 extends over 15 amino acids. V was pared by 11 bases and J by 2 bases, with 20 bases between. CDR3 sequence reads: CALRRGTGTTDTQYF. CDR3 coding DNA: TGTGCCCTTCGGCGGGGGACAGGCACCACAGATACGCAGTATTTT.

This clonotype has a handful of counts. The chain has TRBV7-2 and TRBJ2-3; 13 bases are a match to TRBD2. Germline trimming cut 2 bases from V and 1 base from J; bases unmatched to any gene: 18. The CDR3 extends over 22 amino acids. From germline, CDR1 is SGHTA and CDR2 FQGNSA. The CDR3 sequence: CASSLNGGLGLAGLEGTDTQYF. The CDR3 DNA reads as TGTGCCAGCAGCTTAAATGGAGGTTTGGGACTAGCGGGGTTGGAGGGCACAGATACGCAGTATTTT.

This clonotype has more than one count but fewer than ten. V usage is TRBV4-3 and J usage is TRBJ1-1, with 8 bases lining up with TRBD1. CDR1 and CDR2 (germline): LGHNA, YSLEER. The CDR3 length is 14 residues. With 4 bases clipped from V and 10 bases from J, the junction kept 11 bases outside the gene matches. The CDR3 here is CASSLWTGTFGAFF. DNA of the CDR3: TGCGCCAGCAGCCTCTGGACAGGGACATTTGGAGCTTTCTTT.

Only a few counts were recorded for this clonotype. The V call is TRBV10-3, the J call TRBJ1-6; D call uncertain. Trimming removed 2 bases from V and 9 bases from J, with 8 bases in between. The germline V gene encodes CDR1 ENHRY and CDR2 SYGVKD. This CDR3 contains 13 residues. The CDR3 DNA is TGTGCCATCAGTGAGGGAAAGGGTTCACCCCTCCACTTT. Its protein product is CAISEGKGSPLHF.

The chain employs TRBV7-2 and TRBJ2-7; D gene ambiguous. The germline V gene has CDR1 SGHTA and CDR2 FQGNSA. The CDR3 contains 13 residues. V lost 5 bases to trimming and J lost 5 bases, with 13 bases between them. The CDR3 coding sequence is TGTGCCAGCAGCACCAGCCCCAGGAACGAGCAGTACTTC. Amino acid sequence: CASSTSPRNEQYF.

This clonotype was observed many times. The rearrangement joins TRBV7-2 to TRBJ1-3; TRBD1 might be the D (5 bases). CDR1 and CDR2 (germline): SGHTA, FQGNSA. Trimming pared 2 bases from V and 0 bases from J, leaving 11 bases between. CDR3 length: 16 residues. Here the CDR3 DNA reads TGTGCCAGCAGCTTAAGGAGACAGAGCTCTGGAAACACCATATATTTT. Amino acid sequence: CASSLRRQSSGNTIYF.

The chain is built from TRBV20-1 and TRBJ1-2; a weak D match, TRBD1 (6 bases). The CDR3 is 12 amino acids. In germline, CDR1 is DFQATT, CDR2 SNEGSKA (reference sequence). The CDR3 nucleotides are TGCAGGGGTGTGGGGACAAACGATGGCTACACCTTC. The encoded protein is CRGVGTNDGYTF.

This clonotype has more than one count but fewer than ten. The chain recombines TRBV10-2 with TRBJ1-5; D gene uncertain. Germline V gene data show CDR1 as WSHSY and CDR2 as SAAADI. This CDR3 contains 13 residues. The V gene lost 6 bases and the J gene lost 9 bases, with 15 bases spanning the gap. This chain's CDR3 is CASSSLNGRPQHF. The DNA of the CDR3 is TGCGCCAGCAGCTCTCTAAACGGACGGCCCCAGCATTTT.

This clonotype was counted a few times. This chain joins TRBV20-1 and TRBJ2-5; no clear D. Trimming cost V 1 base and J 5 bases, with 20 bases left between them. Per the germline V gene, CDR1 is DFQATT and CDR2 is SNEGSKA (reference sequence). CDR3 length: 16 residues. CDR3 sequence: CSARAPSRGLGETQYF. For the CDR3, the DNA is TGCAGTGCTAGAGCCCCCTCGAGAGGCCTTGGGGAGACCCAGTACTTC.

This clonotype has ten or more counts. The rearrangement joins TRBV7-9 to TRBJ2-7; 7 bases match TRBD1. Trimming cost V 5 bases and J 3 bases; bases outside gene matches: 1. The CDR3 length is 12 residues. CDR1 and CDR2 from the germline V gene are SEHNR and FQNEAQ (reference sequence). The CDR3 sequence: CASSGTVYEQYV. Here the CDR3 DNA reads TGTGCCAGCAGCGGGACAGTCTACGAGCAGTACGTC.

The chain couples TRBV18 to TRBJ2-1; 7 bases are shared with TRBD2. The CDR3 runs 16 residues. Losses at the gene ends were 6 bases for V and 6 bases for J; bases not matched to a gene: 14. The germline CDR1 and CDR2 sequences are KGHSH and LQKENI. CDR3 protein: CASSPQGGRSANEQFF. The CDR3 region has the DNA TGTGCCAGCTCCCCCCAGGGAGGGAGGTCTGCCAATGAGCAGTTCTTC.

The CDR3 region is CSVDEQGASYGYTF. The CDR3 region has the DNA TGCAGCGTTGATGAGCAGGGGGCTTCCTATGGCTACACCTTC. The chain links TRBV29-1 to TRBJ1-2, with TRBD1 identical over 8 bases. The V gene's germline CDR1 is SQVTM and CDR2 ANQGSEA. The CDR3 is made up of 14 amino acids. J was trimmed by 4 bases and V by 3 bases; bases with no gene match: 7.

The genes are TRBV7-6 and TRBJ2-3; D is perhaps TRBD1 or TRBD2 (5 bases each). There are 16 residues in the CDR3. Germline V lookup: CDR1 SGHVS, CDR2 FNYEAQ. Trimming removed 4 bases at V and 1 base at J, with 15 bases between. The CDR3: CASSSGPGPGTDTQYF. CDR3 nucleotide sequence: TGTGCCAGCAGCTCCGGACCGGGGCCCGGCACAGATACGCAGTATTTT.

At least ten counts were recorded for this clonotype. This chain joins TRBV3-1 and TRBJ1-5, with D possibly being TRBD1 (5 bases). Germline V gene data show CDR1 as LGHDT and CDR2 as YNNKEL (reference sequence). Trimming shortened V by 4 bases and J by 3 bases, and 10 bases separated the two germline ends. The CDR3 totals 14 residues. In DNA form, the CDR3 reads TGTGCCAGCAGCCCAGGGTTCCCCAATCAGCCCCAGCATTTT. Residues: CASSPGFPNQPQHF. Full variable domain (missing parts from reference TRBV3-1 and TRBJ1-5): DTAVSQTPKYLVTQMGNDKSIKCEQNLGHDTMYWYKQDSKKFLKIMFSYNNKELIINETVPNRFSPKSPDKAHLNLHINSLELGDSAVYFCASSPGFPNQPQHFGDGTRLSIL.

This clonotype was seen a few times. The chain employs TRBV4-1 and TRBJ1-2; 8 bases agree with TRBD1. The CDR3 is 15 residues long. Germline values: CDR1 MGHRA, CDR2 YSYEKL. V trimming: 6 bases; J trimming: 0 bases; junction bases outside the gene matches: 6. The DNA for the CDR3 is TGCGCCAGCAGATCCCCGACAGGGGCTAACTATGGCTACACCTTC. Translated, it gives CASRSPTGANYGYTF.

The table lists this clonotype with many counts. The gene calls are TRBV29-1 and TRBJ1-1, with D possibly TRBD1 on 5 matching bases. V was trimmed by 4 bases and J by 3 bases, leaving 6 bases between them. This CDR3 is built from 11 residues. Germline CDR1 and CDR2: SQVTM and ANQGSEA. This CDR3 is CSVAGYTEAFF. The CDR3 region has the DNA TGCAGCGTTGCAGGGTACACTGAAGCTTTCTTT.

This clonotype was picked up a small number of times. The rearrangement links TRBV7-2 to TRBJ1-4; D is uncertain. The CDR3 runs to 16 residues. Germline CDR1 SGHTA, CDR2 FQGNSA. V was pared by 5 bases and J by 7 bases, with 20 bases between. The DNA for the CDR3 is TGTGCCAGCAGCCCCGCCCAAGGGAGGGTCCGTGAAAAACTGTTTTTT. Translation: CASSPAQGRVREKLFF.

This chain connects TRBV4-3 to TRBJ1-1; TRBD1 might be the D (6 bases). Germline-derived CDR1 and CDR2 are LGHNA and YSLEER. Between the trimmed V and J ends, which lost 0 bases and 4 bases, there was a span of 18 bases. CDR3 length: 17 amino acids. The CDR3 loop is CASSQEIQGVGSTEAFF. The CDR3 DNA follows: TGCGCCAGCAGCCAAGAAATACAGGGCGTTGGGAGCACTGAAGCTTTCTTT.

This clonotype was counted a few times. The CDR3 protein is CSARAKTGAISVIGYTF. DNA for the CDR3: TGCAGTGCTAGAGCGAAGACAGGGGCGATTAGTGTCATAGGCTACACCTTC. The chain employs TRBV20-1 and TRBJ1-2, with 8 positions matching TRBD1. CDR1 is DFQATT, CDR2 SNEGSKA, per germline (reference sequence). Unmatched junction bases numbered 18, after V lost 1 base and J lost 8 bases. This CDR3 spans 17 amino acids.

This clonotype was observed a handful of times. V usage is TRBV6-5 and J usage is TRBJ1-6; no reliable D call. The CDR3 is 13 amino acids. Germline values: CDR1 MNHEY, CDR2 SVGAGI. Trimming removed 4 bases from V and 6 bases from J, with 7 bases in between. This CDR3 is CASSWTGNSPLHF. The CDR3 nucleotides read TGTGCCAGCAGTTGGACTGGTAATTCACCCCTCCACTTT.

The chain combines TRBV7-3 with TRBJ2-1, with 10 bases identical to TRBD2. The trim removed 4 bases at V and 0 bases at J, leaving 12 bases unmatched. CDR1 SGHTA and CDR2 FQGTGA come from the germline V gene. This CDR3 spans 19 amino acids. The CDR3 DNA sequence: TGTGCCAGCAGCTCCTGGCCTAGCGGGGGCCCCCGCTCCTACAATGAGCAGTTCTTC. It codes for CASSSWPSGGPRSYNEQFF.

This clonotype was counted at least ten times. The chain recombines TRBV4-3 with TRBJ1-1; perhaps TRBD1 as D (5 bases). CDR1 and CDR2 from the germline V gene are LGHNA and YSLEER. This CDR3 region has 14 residues. Deletions cut 0 bases from V and 1 base from J, with 6 bases between. Here the CDR3 reads CASSQDGGNTEAFF. The CDR3 DNA follows: TGCGCCAGCAGCCAAGATGGGGGGAACACTGAAGCTTTCTTT.

This clonotype appeared a few times. The chain uses TRBV14 and TRBJ2-6; D could derive from TRBD1 or TRBD2 (6 bases each). The CDR3 contains 17 residues. V lost 3 bases and J lost 0, with 12 bases in between. The germline V gene has CDR1 SGHDN and CDR2 FVKESK. CDR3: CASSQWGAPSGANVLTF. The CDR3, as DNA: TGTGCCAGCAGCCAGTGGGGGGCCCCCTCTGGGGCCAACGTCCTGACTTTC.

The chain joins TRBV3-2 to TRBJ2-1. TRBV3-2 is described as a pseudogene. CDR3 length: 15 residues. The CDR3 spells CASSQDPVAYNEQFF. DNA of the CDR3: TGTGCCAGCAGCCAAGATCCGGTGGCGTACAATGAGCAGTTCTTC.

The chain joins TRBV6-6 to TRBJ2-7, with D tentatively TRBD1 (6 bases). Trimming took off 5 bases at V and 3 bases at J, with 14 bases between the two ends. CDR1 and CDR2 from the germline V gene are MNHNY and SVGAGI (reference sequence). The CDR3 sequence is 14 residues long. The CDR3 bases are TGTGCCAGCAGTGAAGTAGGGACATACTACGAGCAGTACGTC. Amino acids: CASSEVGTYYEQYV.

In DNA, the CDR3 is TGCGCCAGCAGCGTAGGGCCTCGGGCCAGGGGGCGCACTAACTATGGCTACACCTTC. This encodes CASSVGPRARGRTNYGYTF. The chain couples TRBV5-1 to TRBJ1-2; 8 nucleotides agree with TRBD1. Germline loops: CDR1 SGHRS, CDR2 YFSETQ. The V and J ends lost 4 bases and 0 bases, in that order; junction bases with no gene match: 17. The CDR3 totals 19 residues.

This clonotype was detected many times. This chain links TRBV6-5 with TRBJ1-1; perhaps TRBD1 as D (6 bases). Deletions cut 6 bases from V and 3 bases from J, with 14 bases between. The CDR3 is 14 amino acids. CDR1 is MNHEY, CDR2 SVGAGI, per germline. The CDR3 DNA reads TGTGCCAGCAGCCAATCAGGGGATTACACTGAAGCTTTCTTT. It yields the protein CASSQSGDYTEAFF.

This clonotype was seen many times. The chain employs TRBV7-9 and TRBJ1-1; TRBD1 is a possible D gene (6 bases). V lost 0 bases, J lost 3 bases, and 14 bases lay in between. The CDR3 extends over 16 amino acids. Per germline, CDR1 SEHNR and CDR2 FQNEAQ (reference sequence). The CDR3 DNA sequence: TGTGCCAGCAGCTTAGCCCAGACGCCAGGGGACACTGAAGCTTTCTTT. Translation gives CASSLAQTPGDTEAFF.